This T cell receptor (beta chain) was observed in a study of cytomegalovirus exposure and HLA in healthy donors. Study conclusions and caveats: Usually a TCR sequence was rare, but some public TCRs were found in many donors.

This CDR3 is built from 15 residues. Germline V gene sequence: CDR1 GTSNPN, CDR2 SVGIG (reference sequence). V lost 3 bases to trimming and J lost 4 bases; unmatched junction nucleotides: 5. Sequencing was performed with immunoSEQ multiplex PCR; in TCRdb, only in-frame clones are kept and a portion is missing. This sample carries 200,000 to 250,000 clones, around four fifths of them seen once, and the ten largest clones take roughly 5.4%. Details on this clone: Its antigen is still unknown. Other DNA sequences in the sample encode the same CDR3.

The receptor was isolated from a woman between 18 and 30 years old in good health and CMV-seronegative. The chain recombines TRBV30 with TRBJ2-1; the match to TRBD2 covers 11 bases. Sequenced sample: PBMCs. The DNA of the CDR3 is TGTGCCTGGAGGGCCCCTAGCGGGGGGTACAATGAGCAGTTCTTC. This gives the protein CAWRAPSGGYNEQFF.